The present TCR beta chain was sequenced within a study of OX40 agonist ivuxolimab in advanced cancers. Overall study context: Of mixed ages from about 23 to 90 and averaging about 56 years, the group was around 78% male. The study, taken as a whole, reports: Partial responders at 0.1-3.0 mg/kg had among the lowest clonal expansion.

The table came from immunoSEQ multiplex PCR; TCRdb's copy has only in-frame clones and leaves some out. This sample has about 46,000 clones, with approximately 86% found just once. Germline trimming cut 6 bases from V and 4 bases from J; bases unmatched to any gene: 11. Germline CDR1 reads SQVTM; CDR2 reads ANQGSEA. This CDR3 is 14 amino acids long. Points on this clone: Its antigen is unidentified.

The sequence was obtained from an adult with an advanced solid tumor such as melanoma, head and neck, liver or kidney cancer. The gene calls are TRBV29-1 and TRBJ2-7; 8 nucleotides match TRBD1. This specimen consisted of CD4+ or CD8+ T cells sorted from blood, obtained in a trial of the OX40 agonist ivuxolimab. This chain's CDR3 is CSVRPTGVGYEQYF. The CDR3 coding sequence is TGCAGCGTACGCCCGACAGGGGTGGGGTACGAGCAGTACTTC.